The TCR beta chain described here comes from a study of blood T cell repertoires in COVID-19. Looking at the study overall: The United States, Italy and Spain provided the acute and convalescent COVID-19 samples. Sources were T cells, B-cell-depleted T cells, or PBMCs; the material itself was cDNA or gDNA.

This CDR3 has 16 residues. Trimming removed 8 bases from V and 5 bases from J; junction bases left unmatched: 15. Germline-derived CDR1 and CDR2 are SGHNT and YYREEE (reference sequence). Original methodology: Quantification of nucleated cells was approximated via reference gene primer amplification. Produced via immunoSEQ multiplex PCR; TCRdb's table is partial and in-frame only. The V and J calls and clone size were taken over from that table, and D and trimming were inferred from the DNA. The sample lists about 150,000 clones, approximately 82% occurring once. The sequenced sample consisted of peripheral blood. This TCR was sampled from a woman aged 50 to 60 with acute or convalescent COVID-19. The chain joins TRBV5-4 to TRBJ2-3; the match to TRBD2 covers 9 bases. DNA of the CDR3: TGTGCCAGTGCGGCGGGGGGACTAGCCCCCTTAGATACGCAGTATTTT. Translating gives CASAAGGLAPLDTQYF.